In this sample, the clone carrying this TCR beta chain turned up many times. The antigen is not known. This record belongs to a study of T-cell memory formation after mild COVID-19. Findings and caveats of the study: Pre-infection memory harbored some responding clones, suggesting cross-reactive memory joined.

TCRdb passed the 5' RACE reads through MiXCR, listing each CDR3 protein once. This table holds approximately 42,000 distinct CDR3 sequences, over 6.5% found once. This CDR3 is 15 amino acids long. Trimming removed 5 bases at V and 6 bases at J, with 16 bases between. The germline V gene has CDR1 KGHDR and CDR2 SFDVKD. This clonotype originated in an adult who had mild COVID-19 (a few samples of this study predate the infection). Cell type and time point are not known. The specimen sequenced was PBMCs or a T cell subset sorted from them (not recorded which). The rearrangement uses TRBV24-1 and TRBJ2-1; tentative D call: TRBD1 (6 bases). CDR3 sequence reads: CATSGHRETSNEQFF. The CDR3 DNA follows: TGTGCCACCAGTGGCCACAGGGAAACGAGCAATGAGCAGTTCTTC.